This T cell receptor (beta chain) was profiled in a study of CXCR3-negative and CXCR3-positive naive CD8 T cells. Study summary: Every library held about 1.5 +/- 0.3 million TRB reads, and the total came to approximately 140 million.

Germline V gives CDR1 SNHLY, CDR2 FYNNEI. CDR3 size: 15 residues. Study-level findings and limits: Similar TRBV-TRBJ usage characterized naive CXCR3-negative and CXCR3-positive cells; memory cells differed. Between one naive subset and the other, surface CD5 was comparable, and TCR strength was inferred from TRB CDR3 properties. TRB CDR3 hydrophobicity was greater in CXCR3-positive naive cells than in CXCR3-negative naive cells.

The authors gated naive CD8+ T cells as CD45RO-CCR7+CD27+CD95-. The libraries of TRB cDNA were prepared using 5' RACE with UMI labels. TCRdb processed the 5' RACE reads again and assigns one entry to each CDR3 protein, with no DNA. Its table lists some 100,000 distinct CDR3 sequences. Concerning this clonotype: Its antigen is unidentified.

The receptor was isolated from a human donor in good health. Some clones in this sample may be carry-over from other donors' samples. The chain recombines TRBV2 with TRBJ2-4; with no DNA, the TCRdb D assignment of TRBD1 cannot be verified. Input material: naive CXCR3+ CD8+ T cells from blood. Subset denoted: CD45RO-CCR7+CD27+CD95- naive CD8+ T cells expressing CXCR3 (TNR3+). The CDR3 loop reads CASSQTGGAGNIQYF. The entire variable domain, with the rest obtained from reference TRBV2 and TRBJ2-4, is as follows: EPEVTQTPSHQVTQMGQEVILRCVPISNHLYFYWYRQILGQKVEFLVSFYNNEISEKSEIFDDQFSVERPDGSNFTLKIRSTKLEDSAMYFCASSQTGGAGNIQYFGAGTRLSVL.